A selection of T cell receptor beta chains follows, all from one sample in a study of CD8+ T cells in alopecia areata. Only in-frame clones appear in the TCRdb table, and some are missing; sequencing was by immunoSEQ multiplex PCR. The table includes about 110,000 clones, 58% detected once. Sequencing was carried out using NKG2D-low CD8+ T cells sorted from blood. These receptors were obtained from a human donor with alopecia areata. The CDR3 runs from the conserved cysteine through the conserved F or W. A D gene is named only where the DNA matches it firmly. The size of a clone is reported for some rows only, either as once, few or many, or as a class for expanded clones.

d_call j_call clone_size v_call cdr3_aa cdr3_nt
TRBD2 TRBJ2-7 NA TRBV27 CASRSSGRGPYEQYF TGTGCCAGCAGGAGTAGCGGGAGGGGACCCTACGAGCAGTACTTC
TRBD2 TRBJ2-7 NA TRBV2 CASSRTSGGTYEQYF TGTGCCAGCAGCCGGACTAGCGGGGGGACCTACGAGCAGTACTTC
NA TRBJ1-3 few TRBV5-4 CASSLGPGVGNTIYF TGTGCCAGCAGCTTGGGGCCTGGGGTTGGAAACACCATATATTTT
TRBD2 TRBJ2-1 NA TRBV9 CASSFRGSGTLEQFF TGTGCCAGCAGCTTCCGGGGTAGCGGGACCCTGGAGCAGTTCTTC
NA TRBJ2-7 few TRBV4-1 CASSHSVSYEQYF TGCGCCAGCAGCCATTCCGTCTCCTACGAGCAGTACTTC
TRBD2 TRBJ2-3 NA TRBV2 CASRGLAGTTDTQYF TGTGCCAGTAGGGGACTAGCGGGAACCACAGATACGCAGTATTTT
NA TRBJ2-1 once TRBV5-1 CASSTVGGLNEQFF TGCGCCAGCAGCACCGTTGGGGGCCTCAATGAGCAGTTCTTC
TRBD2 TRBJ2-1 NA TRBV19 CASWGLAGDFGVTEQFF TGTGCCAGTTGGGGCCTAGCGGGAGATTTTGGGGTCACTGAGCAGTTCTTC
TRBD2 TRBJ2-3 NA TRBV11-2 CASSLFGREATDTQYF TGTGCCAGCAGCCTCTTCGGGCGGGAGGCCACAGATACGCAGTATTTT
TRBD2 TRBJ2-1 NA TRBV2 CASSRASGVYNEQFF TGTGCCAGCAGTCGGGCTAGCGGAGTCTACAATGAGCAGTTCTTC
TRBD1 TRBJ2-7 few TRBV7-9 CASSSRDRGYEQYF TGTGCCAGCAGCTCCCGGGACAGGGGTTACGAGCAGTACTTC
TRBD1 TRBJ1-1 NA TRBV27 CASGTANTEAFF TGTGCCAGTGGGACAGCGAACACTGAAGCTTTCTTT
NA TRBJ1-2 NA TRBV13 CASSPNGNADGYTF TGTGCCAGCAGCCCGAACGGTAACGCGGATGGCTACACCTTC
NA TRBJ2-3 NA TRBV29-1 CSVDGGRGKGGPTQYF TGCAGCGTTGACGGAGGGAGGGGCAAGGGGGGGCCTACGCAGTATTTT
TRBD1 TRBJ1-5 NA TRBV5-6 CASSLQGAAQPQHF TGTGCCAGCAGCCTACAGGGGGCAGCTCAGCCCCAGCATTTT
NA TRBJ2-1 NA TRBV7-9 CASSLDYGYNEQFF TGTGCCAGCAGCTTAGACTACGGTTACAATGAGCAGTTCTTC
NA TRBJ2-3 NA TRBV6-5 CASSYQGGTDTQYF TGTGCCAGCAGTTACCAGGGGGGGACAGATACGCAGTATTTT
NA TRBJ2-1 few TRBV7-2 CASSLNWRVNNEQFF TGTGCCAGCAGCTTAAACTGGAGGGTTAACAATGAGCAGTTCTTC
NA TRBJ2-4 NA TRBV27 CASTQGGEKNIQYF TGTGCCAGCACCCAAGGGGGGGAGAAAAACATTCAGTACTTC
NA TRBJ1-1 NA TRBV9 CASARGTEAFF TGTGCCAGCGCCAGGGGCACTGAAGCTTTCTTT
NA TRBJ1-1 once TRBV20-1 CSADSEGEAFF TGCAGTGCCGACAGCGAGGGAGAAGCTTTCTTT
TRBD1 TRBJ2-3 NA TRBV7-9 CASSLRGGADTQYF TGTGCCAGCAGCTTGAGAGGGGGCGCAGATACGCAGTATTTT
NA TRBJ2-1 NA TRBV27 CASSSGYYNEQFF TGTGCCAGCAGCTCGGGCTATTACAATGAGCAGTTCTTC
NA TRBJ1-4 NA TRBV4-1 CASSQEGTYYEKLFF TGCGCCAGCAGCCAAGAAGGGACATATTATGAAAAACTGTTTTTT
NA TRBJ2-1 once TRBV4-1 CASSQVGLGGEQFF TGCGCCAGCAGCCAAGTTGGTCTCGGAGGTGAGCAGTTCTTC
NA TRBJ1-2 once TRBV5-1 CASSLGHVNYGYTF TGCGCCAGCAGCTTGGGCCACGTCAACTATGGCTACACCTTC
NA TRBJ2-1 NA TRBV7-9 CASTPPVRADNEQFF TGTGCCAGCACCCCACCAGTGAGGGCGGACAATGAGCAGTTCTTC
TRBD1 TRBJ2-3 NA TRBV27 CASKPRDRATDTQYF TGTGCCAGCAAACCCCGGGACAGGGCCACAGATACGCAGTATTTT
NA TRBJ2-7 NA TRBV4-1 CASSQDRQPREQYF TGCGCCAGCAGCCAAGATCGACAGCCTCGCGAGCAGTACTTC
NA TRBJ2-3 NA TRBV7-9 CASSLDAGSRDTQYF TGTGCCAGCAGCTTAGATGCAGGGAGCCGAGATACGCAGTATTTT
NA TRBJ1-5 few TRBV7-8 CASSLAGQGSNQPQHF TGTGCCAGCAGCTTAGCTGGCCAGGGCAGCAATCAGCCCCAGCATTTT
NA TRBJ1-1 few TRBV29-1 CSVVKGPGIKAFF TGCAGCGTTGTAAAGGGACCGGGGATTAAAGCTTTCTTT
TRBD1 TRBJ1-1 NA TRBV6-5 CASSYGTGNTEAFF TGTGCCAGCAGTTACGGGACAGGGAACACTGAAGCTTTCTTT
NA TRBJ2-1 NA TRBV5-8 CASSSRDTGPYNEQFF TGTGCCAGCAGCTCGAGAGATACGGGACCCTACAATGAGCAGTTCTTC
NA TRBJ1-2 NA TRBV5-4 CASSLLTGMGYTF TGTGCCAGCAGCTTGTTAACAGGGATGGGCTACACCTTC
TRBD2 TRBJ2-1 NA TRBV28 CASSLLLAGTKSNEQFF TGTGCCAGCAGTTTACTCCTAGCGGGAACAAAATCCAATGAGCAGTTCTTC
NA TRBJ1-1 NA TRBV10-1 CASSDPWGGAFF TGCGCCAGCAGTGACCCATGGGGGGGAGCTTTCTTT
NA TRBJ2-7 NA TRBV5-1 CASSLAWGQNEQYF TGCGCCAGCAGCTTGGCCTGGGGGCAGAACGAGCAGTACTTC
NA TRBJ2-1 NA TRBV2 CASSATSSYNEQFF TGTGCCAGCAGTGCGACTAGTTCCTACAATGAGCAGTTCTTC
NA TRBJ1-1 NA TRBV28 CASNKMGRRDTEAFF TGTGCCAGCAATAAGATGGGACGGAGAGACACTGAAGCTTTCTTT
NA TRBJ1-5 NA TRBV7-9 CASSAGNSNQPQHF TGTGCCAGCAGCGCGGGGAATAGCAATCAGCCCCAGCATTTT
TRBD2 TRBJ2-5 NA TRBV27 CASSQSSGRIPGETQYF TGTGCCAGCAGTCAGTCTAGCGGGAGGATCCCGGGGGAGACCCAGTACTTC
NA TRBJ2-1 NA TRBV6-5 CASRNNEQFF TGTGCCAGCAGAAACAATGAGCAGTTCTTC
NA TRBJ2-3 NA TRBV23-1 CASSHAVGGWGTDTQYF TGCGCCAGCAGTCACGCCGTCGGGGGATGGGGCACAGATACGCAGTATTTT
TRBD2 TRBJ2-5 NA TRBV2 CATKPTSGFQETQYF TGTGCCACCAAACCGACTAGCGGGTTCCAAGAGACCCAGTACTTC
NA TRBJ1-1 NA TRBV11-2 CASSLRRAGLTTTEAFF TGTGCCAGCAGCTTAAGGCGGGCCGGATTGACCACCACTGAAGCTTTCTTT